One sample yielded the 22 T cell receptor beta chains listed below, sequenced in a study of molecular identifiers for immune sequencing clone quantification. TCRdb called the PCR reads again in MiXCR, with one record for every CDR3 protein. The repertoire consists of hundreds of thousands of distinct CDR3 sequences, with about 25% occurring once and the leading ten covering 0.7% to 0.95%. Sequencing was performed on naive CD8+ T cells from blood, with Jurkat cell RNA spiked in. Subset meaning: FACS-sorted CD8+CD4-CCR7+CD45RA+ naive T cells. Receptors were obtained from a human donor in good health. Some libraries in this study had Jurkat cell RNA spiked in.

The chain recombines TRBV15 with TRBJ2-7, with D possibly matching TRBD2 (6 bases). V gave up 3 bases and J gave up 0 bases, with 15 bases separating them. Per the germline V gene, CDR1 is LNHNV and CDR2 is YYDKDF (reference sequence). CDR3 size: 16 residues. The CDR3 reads CATSRETSRSSYEQYF. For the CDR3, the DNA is TGTGCCACCAGCAGGGAAACTAGCAGAAGCTCCTACGAGCAGTACTTC.

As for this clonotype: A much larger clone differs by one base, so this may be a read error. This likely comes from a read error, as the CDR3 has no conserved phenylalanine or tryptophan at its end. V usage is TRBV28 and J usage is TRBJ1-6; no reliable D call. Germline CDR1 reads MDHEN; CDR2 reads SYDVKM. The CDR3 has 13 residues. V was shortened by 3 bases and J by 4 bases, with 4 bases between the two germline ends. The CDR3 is CASSFRYNSPLHL. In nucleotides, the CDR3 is TGTGCCAGCAGTTTTCGGTATAATTCACCCCTCCACTTG.

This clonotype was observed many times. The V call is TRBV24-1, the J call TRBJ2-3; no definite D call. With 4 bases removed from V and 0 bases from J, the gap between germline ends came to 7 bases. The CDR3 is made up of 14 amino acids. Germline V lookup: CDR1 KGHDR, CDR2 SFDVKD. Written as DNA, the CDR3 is TGTGCCACCAGTGAGTACAGCAGCACAGATACGCAGTATTTT. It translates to CATSEYSSTDTQYF.

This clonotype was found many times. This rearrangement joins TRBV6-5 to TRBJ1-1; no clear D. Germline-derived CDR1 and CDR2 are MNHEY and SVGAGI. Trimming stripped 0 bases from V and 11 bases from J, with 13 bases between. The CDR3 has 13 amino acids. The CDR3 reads CASSYSGPADAFF. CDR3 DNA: TGTGCCAGCAGTTACTCGGGTCCCGCCGACGCTTTCTTT.

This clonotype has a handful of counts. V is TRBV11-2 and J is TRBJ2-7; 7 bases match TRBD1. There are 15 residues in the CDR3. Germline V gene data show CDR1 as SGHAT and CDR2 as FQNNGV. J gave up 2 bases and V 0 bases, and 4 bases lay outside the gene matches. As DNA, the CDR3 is TGTGCCAGCAGCTTAGACGAGACAGGGCCCTACGAGCAGTACTTC. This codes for CASSLDETGPYEQYF.

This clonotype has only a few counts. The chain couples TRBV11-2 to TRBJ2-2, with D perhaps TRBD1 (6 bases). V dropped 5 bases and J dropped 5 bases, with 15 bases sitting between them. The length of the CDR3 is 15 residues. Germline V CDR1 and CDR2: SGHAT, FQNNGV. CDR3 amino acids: CASSRRTAPTGELFF. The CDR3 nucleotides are TGTGCCAGCAGCCGAAGGACAGCACCGACCGGGGAGCTGTTTTTT.

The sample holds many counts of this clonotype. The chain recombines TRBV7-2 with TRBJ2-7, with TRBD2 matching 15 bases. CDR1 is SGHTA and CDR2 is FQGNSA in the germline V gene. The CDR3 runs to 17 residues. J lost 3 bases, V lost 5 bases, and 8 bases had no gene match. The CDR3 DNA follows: TGTGCCAGCAGCCCAGCCGGGACTAGCGGGGGGCTCTACGAGCAGTACTTC. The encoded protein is CASSPAGTSGGLYEQYF.

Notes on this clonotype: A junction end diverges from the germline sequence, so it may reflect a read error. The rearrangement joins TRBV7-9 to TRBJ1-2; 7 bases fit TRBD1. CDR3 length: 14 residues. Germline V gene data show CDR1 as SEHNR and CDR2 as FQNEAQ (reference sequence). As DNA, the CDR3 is TGTGCCGGCAGCTCCACCCGGGACAGCGTCAGCTACACCTTC. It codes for CAGSSTRDSVSYTF.

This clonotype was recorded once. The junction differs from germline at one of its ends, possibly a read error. The CDR3 here is CASGLAPSEGEQSF. The DNA for the CDR3 is TGTGCTAGTGGTTTGGCGCCCTCCGAGGGCGAGCAGTCCTTC. The rearrangement uses TRBV12-5 and TRBJ2-7, with D tentatively TRBD2 (5 bases). Germline V gene data show CDR1 as LGHNT and CDR2 as FRNRAP. CDR3 length: 14 residues.

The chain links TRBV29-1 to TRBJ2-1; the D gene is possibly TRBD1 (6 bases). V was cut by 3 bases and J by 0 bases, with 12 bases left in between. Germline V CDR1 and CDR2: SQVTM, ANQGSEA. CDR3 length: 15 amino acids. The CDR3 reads CSVDPRGSSYNEQFF. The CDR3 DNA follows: TGCAGCGTTGATCCAAGGGGGAGCTCCTACAATGAGCAGTTCTTC.

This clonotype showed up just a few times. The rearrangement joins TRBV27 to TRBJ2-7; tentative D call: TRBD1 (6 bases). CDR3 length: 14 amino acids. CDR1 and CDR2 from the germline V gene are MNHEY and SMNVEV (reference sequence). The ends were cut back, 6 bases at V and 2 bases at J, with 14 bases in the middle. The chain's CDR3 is CASSKQGKAYEQYF. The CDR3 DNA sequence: TGTGCCAGCAGCAAACAGGGTAAGGCCTACGAGCAGTACTTC.

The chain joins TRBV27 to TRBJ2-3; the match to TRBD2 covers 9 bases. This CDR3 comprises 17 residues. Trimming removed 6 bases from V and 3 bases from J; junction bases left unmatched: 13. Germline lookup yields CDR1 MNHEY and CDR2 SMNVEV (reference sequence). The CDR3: CASSNTVAGAATDTQYF. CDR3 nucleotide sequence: TGTGCCAGCAGCAACACGGTAGCGGGAGCTGCAACAGATACGCAGTATTTT.

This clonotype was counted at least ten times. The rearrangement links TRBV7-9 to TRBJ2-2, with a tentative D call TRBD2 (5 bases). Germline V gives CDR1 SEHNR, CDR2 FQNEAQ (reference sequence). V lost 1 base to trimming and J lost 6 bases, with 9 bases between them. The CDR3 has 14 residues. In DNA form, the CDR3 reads TGTGCCAGCAGCTTAGTAAGCGGTGCCGGGGAGCTGTTTTTT. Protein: CASSLVSGAGELFF.

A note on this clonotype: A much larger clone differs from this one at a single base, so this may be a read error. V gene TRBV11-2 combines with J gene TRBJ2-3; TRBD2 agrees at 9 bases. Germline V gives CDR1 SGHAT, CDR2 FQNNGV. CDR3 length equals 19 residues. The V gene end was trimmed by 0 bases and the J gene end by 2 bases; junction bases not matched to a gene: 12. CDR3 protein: CASSLDPLSGSMITDTQYF. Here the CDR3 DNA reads TGTGCCAGCAGCTTAGATCCCCTTAGCGGGAGCATGATCACAGATACGCAGTATTTT.

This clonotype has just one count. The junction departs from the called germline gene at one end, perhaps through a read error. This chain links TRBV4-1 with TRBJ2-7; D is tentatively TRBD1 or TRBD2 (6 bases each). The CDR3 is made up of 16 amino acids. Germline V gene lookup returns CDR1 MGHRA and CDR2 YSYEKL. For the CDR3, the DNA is TGCACCAGCAGCCAAGGGGGGCCGGGAAGACCTGACGCGCAGTACTTC. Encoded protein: CTSSQGGPGRPDAQYF.

The CDR3 sequence is CASSEGGPLIYEQYF. The CDR3 coding sequence is TGTGCCAGCAGTGAAGGGGGCCCACTTATTTACGAGCAGTACTTC. The chain uses TRBV25-1 and TRBJ2-7, with D possibly being TRBD1 (6 bases). The CDR3 is 15 residues long. Germline lookup yields CDR1 MGHDK and CDR2 SYGVNS. With 2 bases removed from V and 4 bases from J, the gap between germline ends came to 15 bases.

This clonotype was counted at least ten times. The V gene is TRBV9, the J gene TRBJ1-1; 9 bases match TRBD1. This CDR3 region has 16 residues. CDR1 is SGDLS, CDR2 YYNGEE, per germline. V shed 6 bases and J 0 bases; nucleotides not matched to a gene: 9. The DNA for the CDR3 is TGTGCCAGCACCCCCGGGACAGGGCTTATGAACACTGAAGCTTTCTTT. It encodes CASTPGTGLMNTEAFF.

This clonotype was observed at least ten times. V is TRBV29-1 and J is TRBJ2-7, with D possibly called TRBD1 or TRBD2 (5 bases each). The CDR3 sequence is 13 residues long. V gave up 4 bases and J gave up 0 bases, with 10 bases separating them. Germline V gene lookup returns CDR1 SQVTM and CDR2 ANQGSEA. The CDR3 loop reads CSVGDDYSYEQYF. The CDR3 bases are TGCAGCGTTGGGGACGACTACTCCTACGAGCAGTACTTC.

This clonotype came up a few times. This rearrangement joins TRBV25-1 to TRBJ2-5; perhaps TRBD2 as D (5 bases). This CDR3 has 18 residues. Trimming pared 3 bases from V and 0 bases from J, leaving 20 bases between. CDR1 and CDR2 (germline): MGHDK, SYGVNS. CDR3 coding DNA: TGTGCCAGCAGTGATTCAAGAGGGCTGCTCCCCAACCAAGAGACCCAGTACTTC. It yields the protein CASSDSRGLLPNQETQYF.

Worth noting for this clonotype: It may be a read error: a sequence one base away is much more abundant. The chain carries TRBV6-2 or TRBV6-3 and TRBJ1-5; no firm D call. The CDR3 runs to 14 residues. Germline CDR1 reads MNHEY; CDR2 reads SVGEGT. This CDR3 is CASSYDTDNQPPHF. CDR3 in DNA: TGTGCCAGCAGTTACGATACAGATAATCAGCCCCCGCATTTT.

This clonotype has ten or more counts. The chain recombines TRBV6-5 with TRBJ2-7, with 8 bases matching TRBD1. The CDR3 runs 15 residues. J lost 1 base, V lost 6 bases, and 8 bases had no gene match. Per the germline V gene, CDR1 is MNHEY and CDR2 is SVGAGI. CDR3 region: CASRKTGEASYEQYF. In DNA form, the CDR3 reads TGTGCCAGCAGGAAGACAGGGGAGGCATCCTACGAGCAGTACTTC.

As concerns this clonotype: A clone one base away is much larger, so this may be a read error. The CDR3 region has the DNA TGTGCCGGCAGCTTAATGTCTAGCGGGGGGGCTGGAGATACGCAGTATTTT. It encodes CAGSLMSSGGAGDTQYF. The chain joins TRBV7-8 to TRBJ2-3; 12 nucleotides match TRBD2. Germline CDR1 and CDR2: SGHVS and FQNEAQ. This CDR3 is built from 17 residues.